A selection of T cell receptor beta chains follows, all from one sample in a study of monozygotic twins with inflammatory bowel disease. Each CDR3 protein gets one entry in TCRdb, which reprocessed the 5' RACE reads and gives no DNA. The data show roughly 330,000 distinct CDR3 sequences, and the top ten clones hold around 2%. Sequencing was done on a sample of blood. These receptors were taken from a human donor with ulcerative colitis or Crohn's disease, or a healthy co-twin of an affected twin (not recorded which). Each CDR3 is given with its conserved first and last residue.

cdr3_length	v_call	j_call	cdr3_aa
14	TRBV2	TRBJ2-2	CASSPRTGSGELFF
13	TRBV12-3/TRBV12-4	TRBJ1-5	CASSLEPRQPQHF
13	TRBV19	TRBJ2-1	CASSITGTNEQFF
12	TRBV20-1	TRBJ2-1	CSASLGYNEQFF
17	TRBV4-3	TRBJ2-7	CASSQLTGTSGRREQYF
13	TRBV29-1	TRBJ2-3	CSVQLAGTDTQYF
14	TRBV10-3	TRBJ1-1	CAISGWGEDTEAFF
13	TRBV28	TRBJ2-1	CASSHVQDNEQFF
15	TRBV10-3	TRBJ1-2	CAISESVERNYGYTF
11	TRBV5-6	TRBJ2-4	CASSRENIQYF
13	TRBV20-1	TRBJ1-2	CSASWGTNYGYTF
13	TRBV9	TRBJ1-5	CASSVSSSEPQHF
12	TRBV28	TRBJ1-4	CASSRLGLKLFF
13	TRBV5-6	TRBJ2-7	CASSLYLGGEQYF
15	TRBV7-2	TRBJ1-1	CASSLASLGYLEAFF
14	TRBV27	TRBJ2-1	CASGELAAKGEQFF
14	TRBV5-6	TRBJ2-4	CASSLVTGANIQYF
15	TRBV5-1	TRBJ2-2	CASSRGTDVTGELFF
14	TRBV7-2	TRBJ2-2	CASSSDQYTGELFF
14	TRBV10-3	TRBJ2-3	CATKGTRGVDTQYF
14	TRBV5-1	TRBJ2-5	CASSLSPGQETQYF
13	TRBV5-1	TRBJ2-2	CASSVTSAGELFF
17	TRBV10-1	TRBJ2-2	CASSDSRAGGNTGELFF
12	TRBV28	TRBJ2-7	CASRGGRDEQYF
15	TRBV5-5	TRBJ2-1	CASSSGQDSYNEQFF
15	TRBV7-9	TRBJ2-3	CASSTGLASTDTQYF
15	TRBV24-1	TRBJ1-2	CATSDSRGAGYGYTF
12	TRBV20-1	TRBJ2-3	CSAARETNTQYF
13	TRBV24-1	TRBJ1-2	CATSDRREGGYTF
15	TRBV28	TRBJ2-1	CASSYRPEGINEQFF
16	TRBV28	TRBJ1-1	CASSLPIFRGRTEAFF
14	TRBV29-1	TRBJ1-5	CSVALGGANQPQHF
13	TRBV6-2/TRBV6-3	TRBJ2-5	CAIGQDEARTQYF
12	TRBV7-2	TRBJ1-1	CASSLVEVEAFF
15	TRBV5-1	TRBJ2-1	CASSGRDRGYNEQFF
13	TRBV7-2	TRBJ2-1	CASSALAWHHQFF
15	TRBV20-1	TRBJ1-2	CSARDRAGSDYGYTF
14	TRBV10-1	TRBJ2-1	CASSDPISRQEQFF
12	TRBV29-1	TRBJ2-2	CSVYLMAGELFF
14	TRBV27	TRBJ2-1	CARGEDPTHNEQFF
16	TRBV6-2/TRBV6-3	TRBJ2-2	CATLSPGQGAAGELFF
17	TRBV4-3	TRBJ2-2	CASSQEGLATNTGELFF
16	TRBV18	TRBJ1-1	CASSPNKGVSNTEAFF
16	TRBV28	TRBJ1-4	CASSLRGRPSNEKLFF
15	TRBV6-1	TRBJ2-7	CASSRNEAGGLEQYF
16	TRBV5-5	TRBJ1-2	CASSHRTDQRNYGYTF
15	TRBV11-2	TRBJ2-1	CASSPGGEVHNEQFF
14	TRBV27	TRBJ2-7	CASIRAGDPYEQYF
16	TRBV12-3/TRBV12-4	TRBJ2-1	CASSPVRGVRGNEQFF
13	TRBV25-1	TRBJ1-2	CASTLDRRGGYTF
14	TRBV5-1	TRBJ2-2	CASTTGGHTGELFF
13	TRBV12-3/TRBV12-4	TRBJ1-5	CARNLGSHQPQHF
14	TRBV20-1	TRBJ2-3	CSASRDRGADTQYF
12	TRBV20-1	TRBJ2-7	CSAPPGGYEQYF
16	TRBV30	TRBJ2-2	CAWKTNRGGDTGELFF
13	TRBV27	TRBJ1-1	CASTNRGGTEAFF